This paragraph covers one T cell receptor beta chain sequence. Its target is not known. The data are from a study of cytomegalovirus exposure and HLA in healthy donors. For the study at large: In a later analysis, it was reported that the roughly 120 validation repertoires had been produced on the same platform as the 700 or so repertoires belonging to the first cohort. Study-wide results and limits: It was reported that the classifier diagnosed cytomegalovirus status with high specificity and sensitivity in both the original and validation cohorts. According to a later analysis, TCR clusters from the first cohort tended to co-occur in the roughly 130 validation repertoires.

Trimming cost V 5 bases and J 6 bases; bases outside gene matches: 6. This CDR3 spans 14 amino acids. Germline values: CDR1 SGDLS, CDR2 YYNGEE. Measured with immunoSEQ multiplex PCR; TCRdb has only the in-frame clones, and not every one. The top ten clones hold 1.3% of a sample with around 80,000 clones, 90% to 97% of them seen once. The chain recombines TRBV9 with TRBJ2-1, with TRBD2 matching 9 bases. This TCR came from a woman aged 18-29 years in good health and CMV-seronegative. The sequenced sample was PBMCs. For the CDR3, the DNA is TGTGCCAGCAGGTCGACTAGCGGCACCAATGAGCAGTTCTTC. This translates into CASRSTSGTNEQFF.